The sequence of this T cell receptor beta chain was determined in a study of blood T cell repertoires in COVID-19. Study-wide background: The origin of the acute and convalescent COVID-19 samples was the United States, Italy and Spain. T cells, B-cell-depleted T cells, or PBMCs supplied cDNA or gDNA.

Clones were sequenced by immunoSEQ multiplex PCR, and TCRdb holds only the in-frame ones, with some missing. This sample has about 350,000 clones, with about nine tenths found just once. The CDR3 sequence is 13 residues long. The germline V and J ends were trimmed by 11 bases and 1 base, with 11 bases remaining between them. Per germline, CDR1 MNHEY and CDR2 SMNVEV (reference sequence). Sequencing was performed on PBMCs or T cells enriched from blood (not recorded which). The source of this sequence is a woman aged 30 to 39 who had been exposed to COVID-19. This chain links TRBV27 with TRBJ2-2, with D maybe TRBD2 (6 bases). CDR3 in DNA: TGTGCCGCGGGGTCGTTGAACACCGGGGAGCTGTTTTTT. It codes for CAAGSLNTGELFF.